This T cell receptor beta chain originates from a study of OX40 agonist ivuxolimab in advanced cancers. General observations from the study: Both blood CD4+ and CD8+ T cells showed clonal growth by week 6 at 0.1 to 3.0 mg/kg.

Here immunoSEQ multiplex PCR was the method, and the copy in TCRdb shows in-frame clones only, minus some. The sample lists fewer than 30,000 clones; 70% to 80% were seen once. J was trimmed by 2 bases and V by 3 bases; bases with no gene match: 12. The CDR3 has 19 amino acids. Germline V gene sequence: CDR1 SGHTA, CDR2 FQGNSA. Note on this clone: Its cognate antigen is unknown.

The source material was CD4+ or CD8+ T cells sorted from blood, sampled in a trial of the OX40 agonist ivuxolimab. The gene calls are TRBV7-2 and TRBJ2-2, with 10 bases that match TRBD2. The sequence was obtained from an adult with an advanced solid tumor such as melanoma, head and neck, liver or kidney cancer. The CDR3 sequence: CASSFMALAGDSNTGELFF. The DNA of the CDR3 is TGTGCCAGCAGCTTCATGGCGCTAGCGGGGGACTCCAACACCGGGGAGCTGTTTTTT.